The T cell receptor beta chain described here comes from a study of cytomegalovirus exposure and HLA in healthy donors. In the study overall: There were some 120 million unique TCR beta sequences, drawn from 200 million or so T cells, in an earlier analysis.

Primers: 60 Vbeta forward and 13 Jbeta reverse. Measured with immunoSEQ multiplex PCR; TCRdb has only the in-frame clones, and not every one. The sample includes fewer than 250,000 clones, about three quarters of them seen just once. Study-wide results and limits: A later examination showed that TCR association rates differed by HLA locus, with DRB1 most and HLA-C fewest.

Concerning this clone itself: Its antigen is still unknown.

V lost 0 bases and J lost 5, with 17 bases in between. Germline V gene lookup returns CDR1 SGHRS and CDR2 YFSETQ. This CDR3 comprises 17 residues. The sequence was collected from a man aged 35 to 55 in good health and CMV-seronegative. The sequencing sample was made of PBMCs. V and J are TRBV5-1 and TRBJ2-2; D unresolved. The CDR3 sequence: CASSLVASRFTTGELFF. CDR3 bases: TGCGCCAGCAGCTTGGTGGCTAGTCGGTTCACAACCGGGGAGCTGTTTTTT.